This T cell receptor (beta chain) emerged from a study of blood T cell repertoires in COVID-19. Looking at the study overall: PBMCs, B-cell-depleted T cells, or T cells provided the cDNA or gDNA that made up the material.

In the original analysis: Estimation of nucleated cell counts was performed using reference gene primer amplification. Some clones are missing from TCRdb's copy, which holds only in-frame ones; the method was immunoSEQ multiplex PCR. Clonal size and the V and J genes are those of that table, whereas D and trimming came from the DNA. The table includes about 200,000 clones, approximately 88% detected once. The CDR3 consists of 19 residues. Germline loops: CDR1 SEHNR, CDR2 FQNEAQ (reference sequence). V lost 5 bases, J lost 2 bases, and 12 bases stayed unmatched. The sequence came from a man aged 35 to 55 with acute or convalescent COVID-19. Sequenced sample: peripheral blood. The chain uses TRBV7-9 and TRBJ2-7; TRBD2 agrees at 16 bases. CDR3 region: CASSDPGLAGGPGTYEQYF. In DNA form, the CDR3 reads TGTGCCAGCAGCGATCCGGGACTAGCGGGAGGGCCGGGAACCTACGAGCAGTACTTC.